Presented here are 27 T cell receptor beta chains from one specimen sequenced in a study of blood T cell repertoires in COVID-19 (dated by TCRdb to the early 2020s). To prepare the library, the immunoSEQ multiplex PCR assay was applied. The clones in this table, taken by TCRdb from immuneACCESS, are in-frame only. Not every clone is retained; where verified, under half of the shortfall comes from an unresolved V gene, and the cause of the rest is unknown. Across this sample there are 40,000 to 55,000 clones, with 70% to 90% seen only once. The top ten clonotypes cover more than 2% of the sample. What was sequenced was peripheral blood. The receptors here all came from a human donor in a cohort sampled during active COVID-19.

A single count supports this clone. The chain has TRBV10-3 and TRBJ2-3, with a weak D call TRBD1 (6 bases). Per the germline V gene, CDR1 is ENHRY and CDR2 is SYGVKD. Deletions cut 10 bases from V and 2 bases from J, with 16 bases between. The CDR3 is 14 residues long. The chain's CDR3 is CATESRGSTDTQYF. Here the CDR3 DNA reads TGTGCCACCGAATCCAGGGGATCCACAGATACGCAGTATTTT.

V usage is TRBV3-1 (or the pseudogene TRBV3-2) and J usage is TRBJ2-2; no clear D. V was pared by 3 bases and J by 0 bases, with 8 bases between. CDR3 length equals 15 residues. The V gene's germline CDR1 is LGHDT and CDR2 YNNKEL (reference sequence). Here the CDR3 DNA reads TGTGCCAGCAGCCAGGTAGACACGAACACCGGGGAGCTGTTTTTT. This gives the protein CASSQVDTNTGELFF.

This clone has only a few counts. The rearrangement links TRBV28 to TRBJ1-1; 8 bases match TRBD1. V shed 4 bases, J shed 7 bases, and the junction held 11 bases outside the gene matches. The CDR3 extends over 15 amino acids. Germline V gene lookup returns CDR1 MDHEN and CDR2 SYDVKM. CDR3 nucleotides: TGTGCCAGCAGTTCGGGGACGACAGGGGACTTTGAAGCTTTCTTT. Translation gives CASSSGTTGDFEAFF.

This chain uses TRBV28 with TRBJ2-7; D is possibly TRBD1 (5 bases). Germline values: CDR1 MDHEN, CDR2 SYDVKM. The CDR3 totals 13 residues. Trimming took off 6 bases at V and 0 bases at J, with 9 bases between the two ends. CDR3 nucleotides: TGTGCCAGCAGAAGGGGTAGCTCCTACGAGCAGTACTTC. It encodes CASRRGSSYEQYF.

The V and J genes are TRBV14 and TRBJ2-2; TRBD2 is a possible D gene (5 bases). The CDR3 totals 15 residues. With 2 bases removed from V and 4 bases from J, the gap between germline ends came to 11 bases. The germline V gene encodes CDR1 SGHDN and CDR2 FVKESK. CDR3 protein: CASSQWSGSTGELFF. CDR3 nucleotide sequence: TGTGCCAGCAGCCAATGGTCGGGGTCCACCGGGGAGCTGTTTTTT.

The J gene is TRBJ2-1, the V gene TRBV15; D is possibly TRBD2 (7 bases). V lost 5 bases, J lost 2 bases, and 10 bases lay in between. The CDR3 is 14 residues long. CDR1 and CDR2 from the germline V gene are LNHNV and YYDKDF (reference sequence). As DNA, the CDR3 is TGTGCCACCAGCCCGGGGGGCCCCTACAATGAGCAGTTCTTC. As protein: CATSPGGPYNEQFF.

The V and J genes are TRBV4-2 and TRBJ2-5, with 15 bases matching TRBD2. This CDR3 region has 18 residues. V was clipped by 4 bases and J by 2 bases; unmatched bases: 8. Germline CDR1 is LGHNA and CDR2 is YNFKEQ. The CDR3 loop is CASSLGLAGGVEQETQYF. The DNA of the CDR3 is TGTGCCAGCAGCCTAGGACTAGCGGGGGGGGTCGAGCAAGAGACCCAGTACTTC.

This chain joins TRBV12-2 and TRBJ1-1; the table names TRBD1, a call not compared with the DNA. TRBV12-2 is an annotated pseudogene. The CDR3 contains 13 residues. CDR3 in DNA: TGTGCAAGTCGCTGCGGACAGGGAACTGAAGCTTTCTTT. Translated: CASRCGQGTEAFF.

This chain joins TRBV7-9 and TRBJ2-1, with a tentative D call TRBD2 (5 bases). V lost 8 bases, J lost 3 bases, and 17 bases lay in between. The CDR3 contains 15 residues. Germline V CDR1 and CDR2: SEHNR, FQNEAQ (reference sequence). The CDR3 DNA sequence: TGTGCCAGCGCCGCCTGGGGAGTTAACTACAATGAGCAGTTCTTC. This encodes CASAAWGVNYNEQFF.

The V and J genes are TRBV5-4 and TRBJ2-1; TRBD2 matches 9 bases. Germline values: CDR1 SGHNT, CDR2 YYREEE (reference sequence). This CDR3 is 14 amino acids long. After removal of 4 bases from V and 10 bases from J, the junction contained 9 bases not matched to a gene. CDR3 DNA: TGTGCCAGCAGCCGCTCTAGCGGGGCGAGCGAGCAGTTCTTC. Amino acid sequence: CASSRSSGASEQFF.

This chain uses TRBV4-1 with TRBJ1-4; 7 nucleotides line up with TRBD1. The CDR3 length is 16 residues. CDR1 is MGHRA and CDR2 is YSYEKL in the germline V gene. J lost 12 bases, V lost 4 bases, and 17 bases had no gene match. The CDR3 DNA follows: TGCGCCAGCAGCCGAGTCGGACAGGCGCGGGGGGATGAACTGTTTTTT. This translates into CASSRVGQARGDELFF.

This clone was counted once. The chain combines TRBV19 with TRBJ1-2; possibly TRBD1 for D (6 bases). The CDR3 runs 14 residues. CDR1 and CDR2 (germline): LNHDA, SQIVND (reference sequence). Trimming took off 1 base at V and 4 bases at J, with 10 bases between the two ends. The CDR3 sequence is CASSIGTGSYGYTF. CDR3 DNA: TGTGCCAGTAGTATAGGTACAGGGAGCTATGGCTACACCTTC.

This sequence joins TRBV19 and TRBJ1-3, with 9 bases that match TRBD1. The CDR3 loop spans 15 amino acids. V gave up 9 bases and J gave up 2 bases; unmatched junction bases: 8. CDR1 and CDR2 from the germline V gene are LNHDA and SQIVND (reference sequence). This chain's CDR3 is CASSARTGAGNTIYF. Here the CDR3 DNA reads TGTGCCAGCTCTGCTCGGACAGGGGCTGGAAACACCATATATTTT.

The chain joins TRBV2 to TRBJ1-1; D ambiguous. This CDR3 has 13 amino acids. Trimming left V 7 bases short and J 4 bases short, with 13 bases between. Germline CDR1 reads SNHLY; CDR2 reads FYNNEI. This CDR3 reads CASKGGGVTEAFF. In nucleotides, the CDR3 is TGTGCCAGCAAGGGAGGCGGGGTCACTGAAGCTTTCTTT. The whole variable domain, filled in from reference TRBV2 and TRBJ1-1, reads EPEVTQTPSHQVTQMGQEVILRCVPISNHLYFYWYRQILGQKVEFLVSFYNNEISEKSEIFDDQFSVERPDGSNFTLKIRSTKLEDSAMYFCASKGGGVTEAFFGQGTRLTVV.

The V gene is TRBV20-1, the J gene TRBJ2-1, with 7 bases fitting TRBD2. In germline, CDR1 is DFQATT, CDR2 SNEGSKA (reference sequence). V lost 3 bases to trimming and J lost 7 bases; unmatched junction nucleotides: 9. The CDR3 has 14 amino acids. CDR3 DNA: TGCAGTGCTAGTGAGCGGGGAGTTAGGAATGAGCAGTTCTTC. This translates into CSASERGVRNEQFF.

This sequence joins TRBV6-5 and TRBJ1-5; 7 bases fit TRBD1. V lost 6 bases to trimming and J lost 7 bases; unmatched junction nucleotides: 9. This CDR3 comprises 14 residues. Looked up from germline, CDR1 is MNHEY and CDR2 is SVGAGI. CDR3 sequence (DNA): TGTGCCAGCAGACTGGACAGGTTGGGACAGCCCCAGCATTTT. This translates into CASRLDRLGQPQHF.

The chain has TRBV19 and TRBJ2-3, with 7 bases identical to TRBD2. The junction had 9 bases not matched to a gene; V was cut back by 5 bases and J by 1 base. Germline CDR1 is LNHDA and CDR2 is SQIVND (reference sequence). The CDR3 length is 16 residues. The CDR3 sequence: CASSGGRSGGTDTQYF. The CDR3 nucleotides read TGTGCCAGTAGTGGCGGGCGAAGCGGGGGCACAGATACGCAGTATTTT.

V and J are TRBV6-5 and TRBJ2-5; 9 bases fit TRBD2. V dropped 6 bases and J dropped 1; count of bases not matched to a gene: 3. Germline V gene lookup returns CDR1 MNHEY and CDR2 SVGAGI. The CDR3 spans 14 residues. The CDR3 is CASRRLAVQETQYF. CDR3 DNA sequence: TGTGCCAGCAGGCGACTAGCGGTCCAAGAGACCCAGTACTTC.

The chain links TRBV5-5 to TRBJ2-7, with 7 bases lining up with TRBD1. The V gene end was trimmed by 2 bases and the J gene end by 4 bases; junction bases not matched to a gene: 9. The CDR3 spans 15 residues. Germline V gene data show CDR1 as SGHKS and CDR2 as YYEKEE (reference sequence). CDR3 amino acids: CASSFVYRGRYEQYF. CDR3 coding DNA: TGTGCCAGCAGCTTTGTATACAGGGGTAGGTACGAGCAGTACTTC.

The chain carries TRBV5-1 and TRBJ2-2, with 8 bases aligning to TRBD2. V was pared by 2 bases and J by 0 bases, with 3 bases of the junction left unmatched. This CDR3 is 16 amino acids long. Germline assignment: CDR1 SGHRS and CDR2 YFSETQ. The CDR3 reads CASSLVTSANTGELFF. The CDR3 DNA sequence: TGCGCCAGCAGCTTAGTGACTAGCGCGAACACCGGGGAGCTGTTTTTT. The variable domain in full, completed from reference TRBV5-1 and TRBJ2-2, reads KAGVTQTPRYLIKTRGQQVTLSCSPISGHRSVSWYQQTPGQGLQFLFEYFSETQRNKGNFPGRFSGRQFSNSRSEMNVSTLELGDSALYLCASSLVTSANTGELFFGEGSRLTVL.

This clone was seen just once. J is TRBJ1-2 and V is TRBV6-6; perhaps TRBD1 as D (6 bases). The CDR3 is 14 residues long. Trimming removed 6 bases at V and 3 bases at J, with 14 bases between. Germline-derived CDR1 and CDR2 are MNHNY and SVGAGI (reference sequence). CDR3 in amino acids: CASRVGQNYYGYTF. CDR3 nucleotides: TGTGCCAGCAGAGTAGGACAGAACTACTATGGCTACACCTTC.

This clone turned up a few times. V gene TRBV7-9 combines with J gene TRBJ2-1, with D possibly TRBD1 on 6 matching bases. The CDR3 has 14 residues. Germline lookup yields CDR1 SEHNR and CDR2 FQNEAQ (reference sequence). V lost 6 bases and J lost 6, with 15 bases in between. CDR3 amino acids: CASSAGTGSNEQFF. CDR3 coding DNA: TGTGCCAGCAGTGCCGGTACAGGGAGCAATGAGCAGTTCTTC. The entire variable domain, with the rest obtained from reference TRBV7-9 and TRBJ2-1, is as follows: DTGVSQNPRHKITKRGQNVTFRCDPISEHNRLYWYRQTLGQGPEFLTYFQNEAQLEKSRLLSDRFSAERPKGSFSTLEIQRTEQGDSAMYLCASSAGTGSNEQFFGPGTRLTVL.

The gene calls are TRBV25-1 and TRBJ2-4; TRBD2 matches 8 bases. V was pared by 3 bases and J by 3 bases, with 1 base of the junction left unmatched. The CDR3 is 14 amino acids. Germline V gives CDR1 MGHDK, CDR2 SYGVNS. CDR3 nucleotides: TGTGCCAGCAGTGACGGGGGGGGCAAAAACATTCAGTACTTC. Translated: CASSDGGGKNIQYF.

This clone has just a few counts. The rearrangement links TRBV5-8 to TRBJ1-6; TRBD1 agrees at 9 bases. V was clipped by 0 bases and J by 12 bases; unmatched bases: 10. Germline assignment: CDR1 SGHTS and CDR2 YDEGEE. The CDR3 has 16 amino acids. The CDR3 loop is CASSLGGQGWSQPLHF. DNA of the CDR3: TGTGCCAGCAGCTTGGGGGGACAGGGTTGGTCGCAACCCCTCCACTTT.

The CDR3 nucleotides read TGTGCCAGCAGCTCTAGCACAGATACGCAGTATTTT. Translation gives CASSSSTDTQYF. The V call is TRBV7-3, the J call TRBJ2-3; D remains unclear. This CDR3 is built from 12 residues. V lost 4 bases to trimming and J lost 0 bases, with 2 bases between them. The germline V gene encodes CDR1 SGHTA and CDR2 FQGTGA.

For the CDR3, the DNA is TGTGCCAGCAGCCCCCGACTAGCGGGGCCCTACGAGCAGTACTTC. Translation gives CASSPRLAGPYEQYF. This rearrangement joins TRBV6-2 or TRBV6-3 to TRBJ2-7, with 11 bases lining up with TRBD2. The ends lost 6 bases at V and 2 bases at J; junction bases unmatched: 6. Germline values: CDR1 MNHEY, CDR2 SVGEGT. CDR3 length: 15 residues.

This clone was recorded only once. The rearrangement joins TRBV13 to TRBJ2-7; D unclear. This CDR3 comprises 11 residues. The germline gives CDR1 PRHDT, CDR2 FYEKMQ (reference sequence). The germline V and J ends were trimmed by 2 bases and 4 bases, with 3 bases remaining between them. The CDR3 loop reads CASSLLYEQYF. CDR3 nucleotides: TGTGCCAGCAGCTTATTATACGAGCAGTACTTC.